Presented here are 26 T cell receptor beta chains from one specimen sequenced in a study of T cell responses to AZD1222 COVID-19 vaccine. Assay: immunoSEQ multiplex PCR; the TCRdb copy retains only in-frame clones and omits some. The table records approximately 110,000 clones, 92% of them present only once. The sample was peripheral blood, taken 28 days after the second AZD1222 dose. These receptors came from an adult who received the AZD1222 COVID-19 vaccine.

J is TRBJ2-7 and V is TRBV21-1; the table's D call TRBD2 went unverified against the DNA. TRBV21-1 is classified as a pseudogene. There are 15 residues in the CDR3. The CDR3 DNA reads as TGTGCCAGCAGCAGGTACCGGGACTTCTCCTACGAGCAGTACTTC. Protein: CASSRYRDFSYEQYF.

V gene TRBV9 combines with J gene TRBJ1-4; D is ambiguous. Trimming removed 2 bases at V and 0 bases at J, with 8 bases between. The CDR3 is made up of 15 amino acids. CDR1 and CDR2 from the germline V gene are SGDLS and YYNGEE. Written as DNA, the CDR3 is TGTGCCAGCAGCGTGGGCCTTACAACTAATGAAAAACTGTTTTTT. Protein product: CASSVGLTTNEKLFF.

This clone came up once. The chain couples TRBV5-1 to TRBJ1-6; D not certain. The CDR3 has 14 residues. Germline CDR1 and CDR2: SGHRS and YFSETQ. The ends were cut back, 5 bases at V and 3 bases at J, with 9 bases in the middle. The CDR3 here is CASSYSDYNSPLHF. The CDR3 DNA follows: TGCGCCAGCAGTTACAGCGACTATAATTCACCCCTCCACTTT.

The chain joins TRBV9 to TRBJ2-1; D tentatively fits TRBD1 or TRBD2 (5 bases each). The ends were cut back, 3 bases at V and 10 bases at J, with 11 bases in the middle. CDR1 is SGDLS, CDR2 YYNGEE, per germline. This CDR3 region has 12 residues. The CDR3 protein is CASSGGRQEQFF. CDR3 nucleotide sequence: TGTGCCAGCAGCGGGGGGAGACAGGAGCAGTTCTTC.

This clone was observed once. CDR3 region: CASSRGTGNEKLFF. The CDR3 nucleotides read TGTGCCAGTAGTAGGGGGACAGGGAATGAAAAACTGTTTTTT. This chain links TRBV19 with TRBJ1-4, with 9 bases fitting TRBD1. Germline V CDR1 and CDR2: LNHDA, SQIVND (reference sequence). J was trimmed by 5 bases and V by 4 bases; bases with no gene match: 2. CDR3 length: 14 residues.

The gene calls are TRBV5-6 and TRBJ1-2; tentatively, D is TRBD1 (5 bases). The CDR3 loop spans 12 amino acids. V was clipped by 1 base and J by 5 bases, with 6 bases between them. Germline CDR1 SGHDT, CDR2 YYEEEE. The CDR3 protein is CASSLWGYGYTF. For the CDR3, the DNA is TGTGCCAGCAGCTTGTGGGGGTATGGCTACACCTTC.

This rearrangement joins TRBV7-2 to TRBJ2-5; the D is unclear. CDR3 length: 13 amino acids. The germline gives CDR1 SGHTA, CDR2 FQGNSA. The V end was cut by 4 bases, the J end by 3 bases, with 9 bases between. CDR3 nucleotide sequence: TGTGCCAGCAGCTCATACATTGAAGAGACCCAGTACTTC. This codes for CASSSYIEETQYF. The full variable domain, with the rest looked up from reference TRBV7-2 and TRBJ2-5, is GAGVSQSPSNKVTEKGKDVELRCDPISGHTALYWYRQSLGQGLEFLIYFQGNSAPDKSGLPSDRFSAERTGGSVSTLTIQRTQQEDSAVYLCASSSYIEETQYFGPGTRLLVL.

The rearrangement joins TRBV11-2 to TRBJ2-7, with D unclear. The CDR3 is 15 amino acids. The germline V gene has CDR1 SGHAT and CDR2 FQNNGV. V lost 7 bases and J lost 4, with 20 bases in between. CDR3 DNA: TGTGCCAGCACCAACGACGTGGGGTCCACTTACGAGCAGTACTTC. Protein product: CASTNDVGSTYEQYF.

The chain recombines TRBV3-1 (or the pseudogene TRBV3-2) with TRBJ2-1; TRBD2 matches 8 bases. Germline assignment: CDR1 LGHDT and CDR2 YNNKEL (reference sequence). The CDR3 totals 15 residues. J was trimmed by 6 bases and V by 1 base; bases with no gene match: 5. The CDR3 region has the DNA TGTGCCAGCAGCCAAGCGGGGGGGCGCGCCAATGAGCAGTTCTTC. Translation gives CASSQAGGRANEQFF.

The genes are TRBV28 and TRBJ1-2; the match to TRBD1 covers 11 bases. This CDR3 spans 16 amino acids. Per the germline V gene, CDR1 is MDHEN and CDR2 is SYDVKM. The ends lost 6 bases at V and 3 bases at J; junction bases unmatched: 9. The CDR3: CASRGRTGGIYYGYTF. The CDR3 DNA reads TGTGCCAGCAGGGGACGGACAGGGGGCATTTACTATGGCTACACCTTC.

The chain employs TRBV27 and TRBJ1-5; D is undetermined. CDR1 is MNHEY, CDR2 SMNVEV, per germline (reference sequence). This CDR3 contains 14 residues. The V and J ends lost 3 bases and 3 bases respectively, with 9 bases between them. This CDR3 reads CASSFRAFNQPQHF. CDR3 DNA: TGTGCCAGCAGTTTTAGGGCGTTCAATCAGCCCCAGCATTTT.

The chain is built from TRBV27 and TRBJ2-7, with TRBD2 matching 8 bases. CDR3 length equals 15 residues. Trimming cost V 5 bases and J 6 bases; bases outside gene matches: 12. The germline V gene has CDR1 MNHEY and CDR2 SMNVEV (reference sequence). The chain's CDR3 is CASSHEGPGGVEQYF. Written as DNA, the CDR3 is TGTGCCAGCAGTCATGAGGGCCCGGGGGGGGTCGAGCAGTACTTC.

The chain uses TRBV7-9 and TRBJ2-3; 7 bases align to TRBD1. The CDR3 runs 16 residues. Germline assignment: CDR1 SEHNR and CDR2 FQNEAQ (reference sequence). With 4 bases clipped from V and 0 bases from J, the junction kept 7 bases outside the gene matches. CDR3 sequence: CASSSTTGPSTDTQYF. Written as DNA, the CDR3 is TGTGCCAGCAGCTCCACGACAGGGCCTAGCACAGATACGCAGTATTTT.

The chain links TRBV6-5 to TRBJ2-1, with no clear D. V lost 10 bases and J 5 bases, leaving 18 bases between the germline ends. CDR3 length equals 14 residues. CDR1 and CDR2 from the germline V gene are MNHEY and SVGAGI. Here the CDR3 DNA reads TGTGCCACCCGGGTCGTCTCCTTCCACAATGAGCAGTTCTTC. Its translation: CATRVVSFHNEQFF.

The chain employs TRBV3-1 (or the pseudogene TRBV3-2) and TRBJ2-3; 8 bases are shared with TRBD2. CDR3 size: 14 residues. Unmatched junction bases numbered 2, after V lost 4 bases and J lost 2 bases. CDR1 is LGHDT and CDR2 is YNNKEL in the germline V gene (reference sequence). DNA of the CDR3: TGTGCCAGCAGCCTTAGCGGGGCCACAGATACGCAGTATTTT. This gives the protein CASSLSGATDTQYF.

The chain combines TRBV3-1 (or the pseudogene TRBV3-2) with TRBJ2-7; a weak D match, TRBD1 (6 bases). This CDR3 comprises 15 residues. V dropped 4 bases and J dropped 0 bases, with 13 bases sitting between them. Germline V gene sequence: CDR1 LGHDT, CDR2 YNNKEL (reference sequence). The CDR3 here is CASSPPGHSSYEQYF. In DNA, the CDR3 is TGTGCCAGCAGCCCCCCGGGACACAGCTCCTACGAGCAGTACTTC.

This clone was counted once. The chain employs TRBV12-3 or TRBV12-4 and TRBJ2-3; D gene uncertain. The CDR3 is 11 residues long. The CDR3 protein is CADSPSDTQYF. DNA for the CDR3: TGTGCAGATAGCCCTTCTGATACGCAGTATTTT.

The J gene is TRBJ1-2, the V gene TRBV4-1; a weak D match, TRBD1 (5 bases). Germline lookup yields CDR1 MGHRA and CDR2 YSYEKL. Trimming pared 4 bases from V and 4 bases from J, leaving 10 bases between. The CDR3 is 13 residues long. CDR3 protein: CASSPWDLYGYTF. CDR3 DNA sequence: TGCGCCAGCAGCCCATGGGACCTCTATGGCTACACCTTC.

The chain carries TRBV5-6 and TRBJ2-5; the D call may be TRBD1 or TRBD2 (5 bases each). Germline loops: CDR1 SGHDT, CDR2 YYEEEE. The length of the CDR3 is 17 residues. The ends were cut back, 1 base at V and 4 bases at J, with 20 bases in the middle. In DNA, the CDR3 is TGTGCCAGCAGCTTGCTCGGGACCACAAAACGGGGAGAGACCCAGTACTTC. Encoded protein: CASSLLGTTKRGETQYF.

This chain links TRBV25-1 with TRBJ1-1, with D maybe TRBD1 (5 bases). The CDR3 spans 13 residues. CDR1 is MGHDK and CDR2 is SYGVNS in the germline V gene. V was clipped by 7 bases and J by 2 bases, with 11 bases between them. The CDR3 nucleotides read TGTGCCAGCAAATACCGGGACAACACTGAAGCTTTCTTT. Encoded protein: CASKYRDNTEAFF.

This sequence joins TRBV28 and TRBJ1-1; D is possibly TRBD1 (6 bases). The V and J ends lost 4 bases and 10 bases respectively, with 13 bases between them. Germline values: CDR1 MDHEN, CDR2 SYDVKM. The CDR3 totals 12 residues. Written as DNA, the CDR3 is TGTGCCAGCAGTTCCAGGGGCAGGGGAGCTTTCTTT. It encodes CASSSRGRGAFF.

V gene TRBV7-9 combines with J gene TRBJ2-1; D remains unclear. The CDR3 totals 13 residues. The germline V gene encodes CDR1 SEHNR and CDR2 FQNEAQ (reference sequence). Deletions cut 4 bases from V and 10 bases from J, with 14 bases between. This chain's CDR3 is CASSSPGVGEQFF. In nucleotides, the CDR3 is TGTGCCAGCAGCTCCCCGGGTGTGGGAGAGCAGTTCTTC.

The chain links TRBV28 to TRBJ2-3; 8 positions agree with TRBD2. V was pared by 4 bases and J by 1 base, with 4 bases of the junction left unmatched. This CDR3 region has 15 residues. Looked up from germline, CDR1 is MDHEN and CDR2 is SYDVKM. CDR3 sequence reads: CASSSGTSRTDTQYF. In DNA form, the CDR3 reads TGTGCCAGCAGTTCCGGGACTAGTCGCACAGATACGCAGTATTTT.

The V gene is TRBV5-1, the J gene TRBJ2-1, with TRBD2 matching over 8 bases. The CDR3 runs to 16 residues. CDR1 and CDR2 (germline): SGHRS, YFSETQ. Unmatched junction bases numbered 12, after V lost 6 bases and J lost 4 bases. CDR3 sequence reads: CASKLDSGVPYNEQFF. The CDR3 DNA follows: TGCGCCAGCAAACTAGATAGCGGGGTACCTTACAATGAGCAGTTCTTC. Full variable domain (remainder filled in from reference TRBV5-1 and TRBJ2-1): KAGVTQTPRYLIKTRGQQVTLSCSPISGHRSVSWYQQTPGQGLQFLFEYFSETQRNKGNFPGRFSGRQFSNSRSEMNVSTLELGDSALYLCASKLDSGVPYNEQFFGPGTRLTVL.

This clone was recorded once. V is TRBV5-5 and J is TRBJ1-1, with D possibly matching TRBD1 (5 bases). This CDR3 spans 14 amino acids. Trimming pared 1 base from V and 5 bases from J, leaving 12 bases between. The germline gives CDR1 SGHKS, CDR2 YYEKEE (reference sequence). The DNA of the CDR3 is TGTGCCAGCAGCTTGTGGGGGGTGCAGACTGAAGCTTTCTTT. Translation gives CASSLWGVQTEAFF. The full variable domain, with the rest looked up from reference TRBV5-5 and TRBJ1-1, is DAGVTQSPTHLIKTRGQQVTLRCSPISGHKSVSWYQQVLGQGPQFIFQYYEKEERGRGNFPDRFSARQFPNYSSELNVNALLLGDSALYLCASSLWGVQTEAFFGQGTRLTVV.

This rearrangement joins TRBV5-5 to TRBJ1-5; tentatively, D is TRBD1 (6 bases). V shed 4 bases and J shed 3 bases, with 14 bases lying between them. This CDR3 has 15 amino acids. CDR1 is SGHKS, CDR2 YYEKEE, per germline (reference sequence). As DNA, the CDR3 is TGTGCCAGCAGCCTGATACAGGGTAACAATCAGCCCCAGCATTTT. It is translated as CASSLIQGNNQPQHF.